The 27 T cell receptor beta chains below come from one sample, sequenced in a study of blood T cell repertoires in COVID-19. Produced via immunoSEQ multiplex PCR; TCRdb's table is partial and in-frame only. The sample has about 260,000 clones, 65% to 90% seen once. The source material was peripheral blood. Receptors were obtained from a man between 25 and 39 years old with active or convalescent COVID-19.

This chain uses TRBV7-2 with TRBJ1-2; D remains ambiguous. Per the germline V gene, CDR1 is SGHTA and CDR2 is FQGNSA. The CDR3 has 13 residues. The V and J ends lost 3 bases and 5 bases respectively, with 10 bases between them. CDR3 region: CASSFGYWYGYTF. The CDR3 DNA follows: TGTGCCAGCAGCTTCGGTTATTGGTATGGCTACACCTTC.

V is TRBV19 and J is TRBJ2-3; 11 bases are shared with TRBD2. This CDR3 contains 16 residues. After removal of 6 bases from V and 3 bases from J, the junction contained 8 bases not matched to a gene. CDR1 and CDR2 (germline): LNHDA, SQIVND (reference sequence). The CDR3 sequence is CASRDPRLAGTDTQYF. The CDR3 region has the DNA TGTGCCAGTAGAGACCCCAGACTAGCGGGGACAGATACGCAGTATTTT.

The chain is built from TRBV12-3 or TRBV12-4 and TRBJ1-1; no reliable D call. Trimming took off 9 bases at V and 1 base at J, with 9 bases between the two ends. The CDR3 totals 12 residues. The CDR3 region is CASTRTNTEAFF. The CDR3 DNA reads TGTGCCAGTACGCGCACGAACACTGAAGCTTTCTTT.

The V and J genes are TRBV4-1 and TRBJ2-2, with TRBD1 matching 10 bases. V was pared by 8 bases and J by 1 base, with 16 bases of the junction left unmatched. Germline V gene sequence: CDR1 MGHRA, CDR2 YSYEKL. The CDR3 is 19 amino acids. The CDR3 DNA reads TGCGCCAGCGCCGGAATCCGGGACAGGGGAAATTTGAACACCGGGGAGCTGTTTTTT. This codes for CASAGIRDRGNLNTGELFF.

As DNA, the CDR3 is TGTGCCAGCAGCGGACGAGGACTGTCCTACGAGCAGTACTTC. This gives the protein CASSGRGLSYEQYF. V gene TRBV11-2 combines with J gene TRBJ2-7; D possibly corresponds to TRBD2 (5 bases). CDR1 and CDR2 (germline): SGHAT, FQNNGV. This CDR3 has 14 amino acids. The ends were cut back, 5 bases at V and 1 base at J, with 12 bases in the middle.

The rearrangement uses TRBV5-1 and TRBJ1-1; D is unclear. Looked up from germline, CDR1 is SGHRS and CDR2 is YFSETQ. The CDR3 runs to 13 residues. Deletions cut 4 bases from V and 0 bases from J, with 7 bases between. The CDR3 protein is CASSPDMNTEAFF. The CDR3 DNA reads as TGCGCCAGCAGCCCCGACATGAACACTGAAGCTTTCTTT.

The chain is built from TRBV9 and TRBJ1-2, with 9 bases that match TRBD1. Germline CDR1 is SGDLS and CDR2 is YYNGEE. Germline trimming cut 0 bases from V and 8 bases from J; bases unmatched to any gene: 11. This CDR3 is 16 amino acids long. The CDR3 nucleotides are TGTGCCAGCAGCGTAGGAGGATGGACAGGGGCGGTCGGCTACACCTTC. Translated: CASSVGGWTGAVGYTF.

This clone was observed once. V usage is TRBV7-8 and J usage is TRBJ2-2; 8 bases are a match to TRBD2. Germline loops: CDR1 SGHVS, CDR2 FQNEAQ. This CDR3 is built from 14 residues. Losses at the gene ends were 5 bases for V and 8 bases for J; bases not matched to a gene: 7. CDR3 sequence (DNA): TGTGCCAGCAGCGAAACCGGGACTAGGGGGGAGCTGTTTTTT. Amino acids: CASSETGTRGELFF.

This clone was seen a few times. The V gene is TRBV6-5, the J gene TRBJ1-2, with D perhaps matching TRBD1 (5 bases). The CDR3 spans 14 residues. The ends were cut back, 8 bases at V and 6 bases at J, with 19 bases in the middle. Germline loops: CDR1 MNHEY, CDR2 SVGAGI. The CDR3 protein is CASSKRGFGHGYTF. DNA for the CDR3: TGTGCCAGCTCCAAACGGGGGTTCGGGCATGGCTACACCTTC.

The genes are TRBV6-5 and TRBJ1-1; 8 bases align to TRBD1. The length of the CDR3 is 14 residues. V was clipped by 6 bases and J by 3 bases; unmatched bases: 6. Germline CDR1 reads MNHEY; CDR2 reads SVGAGI. The CDR3 loop reads CASSKQGVYTEAFF. CDR3 DNA sequence: TGTGCCAGCAGCAAACAGGGGGTGTACACTGAAGCTTTCTTT.

The sample holds one count of this clone. The V and J genes are TRBV4-2 and TRBJ1-5; D call uncertain. Germline V lookup: CDR1 LGHNA, CDR2 YNFKEQ. Between the trimmed V and J ends, which lost 1 base and 4 bases, there was a span of 5 bases. The CDR3 loop spans 13 amino acids. CDR3 region: CASSQVRNQPQHF. The DNA for the CDR3 is TGTGCCAGCAGCCAAGTTCGGAATCAGCCCCAGCATTTT.

The chain joins TRBV29-1 to TRBJ2-5, with D maybe TRBD1 (6 bases). CDR3 length: 17 residues. Trimming took 5 bases from V and 5 from J, leaving 27 bases between them. The germline gives CDR1 SQVTM, CDR2 ANQGSEA. The CDR3 sequence is CSVTGGWTANLGETQYF. Here the CDR3 DNA reads TGCAGCGTTACGGGTGGGTGGACAGCCAACTTGGGGGAGACCCAGTACTTC.

The chain links TRBV7-2 to TRBJ2-4; the D gene is possibly TRBD2 (6 bases). The CDR3 has 13 residues. Trimming shortened V by 1 base and J by 9 bases, and 10 bases separated the two germline ends. In germline, CDR1 is SGHTA, CDR2 FQGNSA. The CDR3 nucleotides are TGTGCCAGCAGCTTAGATTGGGGAGGCATTCAGTACTTC. Translation: CASSLDWGGIQYF. Complete variable domain (other parts from reference TRBV7-2 and TRBJ2-4): GAGVSQSPSNKVTEKGKDVELRCDPISGHTALYWYRQSLGQGLEFLIYFQGNSAPDKSGLPSDRFSAERTGGSVSTLTIQRTQQEDSAVYLCASSLDWGGIQYFGAGTRLSVL.

The chain carries TRBV9 and TRBJ2-1, with TRBD1 identical over 7 bases. The CDR3 contains 14 residues. Trimming removed 3 bases from V and 3 bases from J; junction bases left unmatched: 3. In germline, CDR1 is SGDLS, CDR2 YYNGEE. CDR3 region: CASSARDSYNEQFF. The CDR3 DNA is TGTGCCAGCAGCGCCAGGGACAGCTACAATGAGCAGTTCTTC.

The chain employs TRBV5-8 and TRBJ2-2; D perhaps matches TRBD1 (6 bases). The CDR3 loop spans 16 amino acids. V was clipped by 4 bases and J by 6 bases, with 19 bases between them. The germline V gene encodes CDR1 SGHTS and CDR2 YDEGEE. Written as DNA, the CDR3 is TGTGCCAGCAGCCCCGGACAGTACGTTATATCCGGGGAGCTGTTTTTT. Residues: CASSPGQYVISGELFF.

This clone was counted ten times or more. The J gene is TRBJ1-3, the V gene TRBV4-3; a possible D gene is TRBD1 (6 bases). CDR1 is LGHNA and CDR2 is YSLEER in the germline V gene. The CDR3 consists of 16 residues. Trimming pared 3 bases from V and 0 bases from J, leaving 12 bases between. The CDR3 sequence is CASSHLQGLSGNTIYF. The CDR3 DNA reads as TGCGCCAGCAGCCATCTACAGGGCCTCTCTGGAAACACCATATATTTT.

There are a few counts of this clone. The chain couples TRBV27 to TRBJ2-7; TRBD1 matches at 9 bases. CDR3 length equals 13 residues. V gave up 8 bases and J gave up 3 bases; unmatched junction bases: 5. Per germline, CDR1 MNHEY and CDR2 SMNVEV (reference sequence). The chain's CDR3 is CASHRGQGYEQYF. For the CDR3, the DNA is TGTGCCAGCCATCGGGGACAGGGCTACGAGCAGTACTTC.

The chain links TRBV3-1 (or the pseudogene TRBV3-2) to TRBJ1-2, with a weak D call TRBD1 (5 bases). V lost 0 bases and J lost 5, with 13 bases in between. The CDR3 is made up of 15 amino acids. CDR1 is LGHDT, CDR2 YNNKEL, per germline (reference sequence). The CDR3 region is CASSQDRAGQYGYTF. CDR3 bases: TGTGCCAGCAGCCAAGATCGGGCAGGGCAGTATGGCTACACCTTC.

The V call is TRBV11-2, the J call TRBJ1-2; D not certain. The V gene lost 2 bases and the J gene lost 8 bases, with 9 bases spanning the gap. The CDR3 sequence is 12 residues long. Germline V gene sequence: CDR1 SGHAT, CDR2 FQNNGV. The CDR3 here is CASSLKAGGYTF. The CDR3 coding sequence is TGTGCCAGCAGCTTAAAGGCGGGCGGCTACACCTTC.

V usage is TRBV13 and J usage is TRBJ2-1; 8 bases map to TRBD2. The CDR3 consists of 13 residues. The ends lost 5 bases at V and 9 bases at J; junction bases unmatched: 6. Germline lookup yields CDR1 PRHDT and CDR2 FYEKMQ (reference sequence). The CDR3 DNA is TGTGCCAGCAGCCCAGCGGGGGCTGGTGAGCAGTTCTTC. It translates to CASSPAGAGEQFF.

The rearrangement uses TRBV7-9 and TRBJ1-3; no clear D gene. The V and J ends lost 4 bases and 2 bases respectively, with 18 bases between them. The germline V gene encodes CDR1 SEHNR and CDR2 FQNEAQ (reference sequence). The CDR3 runs 17 residues. The DNA for the CDR3 is TGTGCCAGCAGCTCCGTTTCGGGCGGAGGGACTGGAAACACCATATATTTT. It is translated as CASSSVSGGGTGNTIYF.

V and J are TRBV11-2 and TRBJ1-5; D might be TRBD1 (6 bases). This CDR3 region has 14 residues. V lost 3 bases, J lost 6 bases, and 12 bases lay in between. Germline loops: CDR1 SGHAT, CDR2 FQNNGV. The CDR3 DNA reads as TGTGCCAGCAGCTTGGGAAGGGGGAGTCAGCCCCAGCATTTT. Its translation is CASSLGRGSQPQHF.

V and J are TRBV27 and TRBJ1-5; D may be TRBD1 (5 bases). V gave up 7 bases and J gave up 9 bases, with 28 bases separating them. In germline, CDR1 is MNHEY, CDR2 SMNVEV (reference sequence). The CDR3 loop spans 17 amino acids. The CDR3 nucleotides read TGTGCCAGCACTCAAAACTGGGGCCGGAGCTCGTTACCGCCCCAGCATTTT. It translates to CASTQNWGRSSLPPQHF.

The count of this clone is one. V gene TRBV19 combines with J gene TRBJ1-2, with 7 bases fitting TRBD1. The ends lost 5 bases at V and 8 bases at J; junction bases unmatched: 11. The CDR3 is 14 amino acids. Germline V gene data show CDR1 as LNHDA and CDR2 as SQIVND (reference sequence). As DNA, the CDR3 is TGTGCCAGTAGTCCGACAGGGCCCCGTGAGGGCTACACCTTC. It yields the protein CASSPTGPREGYTF.

This chain links TRBV7-9 with TRBJ2-7; TRBD1 matches at 9 bases. With V trimmed by 0 bases and J by 3 bases, 6 bases remained unmatched. This CDR3 is 16 amino acids long. CDR1 and CDR2 from the germline V gene are SEHNR and FQNEAQ (reference sequence). The CDR3 loop reads CASSLARQGGNYEQYF. In DNA, the CDR3 is TGTGCCAGCAGCTTAGCCCGACAGGGGGGAAACTACGAGCAGTACTTC.

The rearrangement links TRBV6-5 to TRBJ2-3; 9 bases fit TRBD2. The germline V gene has CDR1 MNHEY and CDR2 SVGAGI. V lost 6 bases and J lost 4; bases outside the gene matches: 8. The CDR3 runs 15 residues. This chain's CDR3 is CASRGLALLADTQYF. DNA of the CDR3: TGTGCCAGCAGGGGACTAGCCTTATTGGCAGATACGCAGTATTTT.

This clone has a single count. The chain has TRBV4-1 and TRBJ2-7, with D unclear. CDR1 is MGHRA and CDR2 is YSYEKL in the germline V gene. Trimming removed 0 bases at V and 3 bases at J, with 12 bases between. CDR3 size: 15 residues. CDR3 in amino acids: CASSQDRPPYYEQYF. Written as DNA, the CDR3 is TGCGCCAGCAGCCAAGACAGGCCCCCATACTACGAGCAGTACTTC.